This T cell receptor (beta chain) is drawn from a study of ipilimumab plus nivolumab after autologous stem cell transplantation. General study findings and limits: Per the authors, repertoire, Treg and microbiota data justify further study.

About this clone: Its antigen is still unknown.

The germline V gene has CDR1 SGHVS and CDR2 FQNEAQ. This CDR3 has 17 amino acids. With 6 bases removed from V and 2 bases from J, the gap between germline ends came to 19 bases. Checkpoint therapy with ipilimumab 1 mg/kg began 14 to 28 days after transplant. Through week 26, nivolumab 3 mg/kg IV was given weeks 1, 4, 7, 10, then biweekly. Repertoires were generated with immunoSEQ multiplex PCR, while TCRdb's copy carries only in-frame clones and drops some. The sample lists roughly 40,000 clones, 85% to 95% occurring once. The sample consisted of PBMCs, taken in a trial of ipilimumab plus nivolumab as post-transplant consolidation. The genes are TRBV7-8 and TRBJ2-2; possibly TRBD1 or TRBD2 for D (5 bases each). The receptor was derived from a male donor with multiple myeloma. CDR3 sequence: CASSSLSGTGNTGELFF. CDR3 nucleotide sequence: TGTGCCAGCAGTTCGCTTTCCGGGACCGGCAACACCGGGGAGCTGTTTTTT.